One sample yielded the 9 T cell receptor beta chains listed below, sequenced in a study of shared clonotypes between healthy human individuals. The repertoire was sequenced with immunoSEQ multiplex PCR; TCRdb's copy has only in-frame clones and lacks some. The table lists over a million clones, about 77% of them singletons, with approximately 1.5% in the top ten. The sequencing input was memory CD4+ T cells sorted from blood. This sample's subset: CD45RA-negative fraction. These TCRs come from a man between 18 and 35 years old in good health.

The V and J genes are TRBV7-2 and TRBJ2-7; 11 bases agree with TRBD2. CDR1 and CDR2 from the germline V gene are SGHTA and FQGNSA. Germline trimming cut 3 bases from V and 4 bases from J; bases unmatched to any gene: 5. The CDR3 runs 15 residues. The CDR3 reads CASSFRLAGKYEQYF. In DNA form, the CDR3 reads TGTGCCAGCAGCTTCCGACTAGCGGGAAAGTACGAGCAGTACTTC.

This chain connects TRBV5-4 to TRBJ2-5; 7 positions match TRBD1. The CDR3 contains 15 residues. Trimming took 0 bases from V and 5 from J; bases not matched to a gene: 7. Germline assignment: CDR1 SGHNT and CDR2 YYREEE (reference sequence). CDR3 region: CASSLEGRGWETQYF. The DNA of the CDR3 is TGTGCCAGCAGCTTGGAGGGCAGGGGGTGGGAGACCCAGTACTTC.

CDR3 residues: CASSFGQGAYTGELFF. The CDR3 DNA reads TGTGCCAGCAGCTTTGGACAGGGGGCTTATACCGGGGAGCTGTTTTTT. The J gene is TRBJ2-2, the V gene TRBV11-2, with TRBD1 matching 11 bases. The CDR3 has 16 residues. Trimming removed 3 bases from V and 5 bases from J; junction bases left unmatched: 5. Germline CDR1 and CDR2: SGHAT and FQNNGV.

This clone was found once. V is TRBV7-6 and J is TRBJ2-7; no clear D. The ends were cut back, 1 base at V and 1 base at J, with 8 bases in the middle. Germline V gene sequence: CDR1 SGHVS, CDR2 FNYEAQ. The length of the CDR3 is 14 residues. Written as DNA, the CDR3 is TGTGCCAGCAGCTTAGGGGCGGTTTCCTACGAGCAGTACTTC. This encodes CASSLGAVSYEQYF. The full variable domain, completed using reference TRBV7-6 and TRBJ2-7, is GAGVSQSPRYKVTKRGQDVALRCDPISGHVSLYWYRQALGQGPEFLTYFNYEAQQDKSGLPNDRFSAERPEGSISTLTIQRTEQRDSAMYRCASSLGAVSYEQYFGPGTRLTVT.

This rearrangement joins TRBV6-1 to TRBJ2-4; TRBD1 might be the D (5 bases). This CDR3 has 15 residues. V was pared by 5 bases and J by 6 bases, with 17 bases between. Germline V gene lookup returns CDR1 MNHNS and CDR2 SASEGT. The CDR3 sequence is CASSLDRLGRNIQYF. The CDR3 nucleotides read TGTGCCAGCAGTTTAGACAGATTAGGTAGAAACATTCAGTACTTC.

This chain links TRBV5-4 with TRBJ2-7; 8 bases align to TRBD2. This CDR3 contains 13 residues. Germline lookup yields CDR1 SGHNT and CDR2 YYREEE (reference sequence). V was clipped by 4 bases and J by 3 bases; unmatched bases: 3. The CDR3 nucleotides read TGTGCCAGCAGCCGGGGGGGGAGCTACGAGCAGTACTTC. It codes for CASSRGGSYEQYF. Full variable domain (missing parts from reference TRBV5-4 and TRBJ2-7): ETGVTQSPTHLIKTRGQQVTLRCSSQSGHNTVSWYQQALGQGPQFIFQYYREEENGRGNFPPRFSGLQFPNYSSELNVNALELDDSALYLCASSRGGSYEQYFGPGTRLTVT.

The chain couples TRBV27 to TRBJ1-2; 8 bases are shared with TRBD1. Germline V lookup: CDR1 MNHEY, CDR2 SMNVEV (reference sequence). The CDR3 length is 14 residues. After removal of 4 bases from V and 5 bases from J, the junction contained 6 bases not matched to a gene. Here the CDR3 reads CASSSATGVYGYTF. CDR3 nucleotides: TGTGCCAGCAGTTCGGCGACAGGGGTTTATGGCTACACCTTC.

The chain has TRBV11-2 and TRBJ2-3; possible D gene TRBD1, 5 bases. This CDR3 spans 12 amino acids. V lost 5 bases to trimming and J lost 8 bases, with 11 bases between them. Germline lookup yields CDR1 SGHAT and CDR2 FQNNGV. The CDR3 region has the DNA TGTGCCAGCAGCCCCCAGGGAATTACGCAGTATTTT. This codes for CASSPQGITQYF. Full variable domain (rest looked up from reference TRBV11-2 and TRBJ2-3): EAGVAQSPRYKIIEKRQSVAFWCNPISGHATLYWYQQILGQGPKLLIQFQNNGVVDDSQLPKDRFSAERLKGVDSTLKIQPAKLEDSAVYLCASSPQGITQYFGPGTRLTVL.

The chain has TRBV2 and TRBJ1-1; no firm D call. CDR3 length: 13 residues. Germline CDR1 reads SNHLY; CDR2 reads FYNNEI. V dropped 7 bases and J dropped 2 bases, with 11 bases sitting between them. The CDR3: CASIPGLNTEAFF. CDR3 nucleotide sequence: TGTGCCAGCATTCCGGGCCTTAACACTGAAGCTTTCTTT. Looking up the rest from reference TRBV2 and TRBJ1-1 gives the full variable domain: EPEVTQTPSHQVTQMGQEVILRCVPISNHLYFYWYRQILGQKVEFLVSFYNNEISEKSEIFDDQFSVERPDGSNFTLKIRSTKLEDSAMYFCASIPGLNTEAFFGQGTRLTVV.